The entry below gives a single TCR beta chain sequence along with its context. The CDR3 runs 13 residues. The germline V gene has CDR1 SGHTA and CDR2 FQGTGA. Trimming removed 2 bases at V and 7 bases at J, with 11 bases between. This sample was taken from a study of cytomegalovirus exposure and HLA in healthy donors. Both 60 Vbeta primers and 13 Jbeta primers went into the PCR. Sequenced by immunoSEQ multiplex PCR; TCRdb stores in-frame clones only, minus some. The sample has about 150,000 clones; roughly four fifths are singletons. Sequencing input: PBMCs. The TCR comes from a man aged 40-49 years in good health and CMV-seronegative. This chain connects TRBV7-3 to TRBJ1-2; D is ambiguous. The CDR3 nucleotides are TGTGCCAGCAGCTTAGGTCTGCAGTCTGGCTACACCTTC. It yields the protein CASSLGLQSGYTF.